One and the same sample provided the 10 T cell receptor beta chains below, sequenced in a study of T cell clonotyping in hematopoietic cell transplantation. TCRdb keeps only in-frame clones here, not all; method: immunoSEQ multiplex PCR. The top ten hold 33% of the sample, which has about 9,600 clones, more than 65% seen once. Time point in this sample: recipient sample about 28 days before transplant, after cytoreduction. The sequences come from peripheral blood mononuclear cells, collected before stem cell transplant. Source of these receptors: a man aged 55 to 70 with acute myeloid leukemia. Some clones in this sample may be carry-over from other donors' samples.

The chain recombines TRBV5-1 with TRBJ2-5; no reliable D call. CDR1 is SGHRS, CDR2 YFSETQ, per germline. Deletions cut 4 bases from V and 1 base from J, with 2 bases between. This CDR3 contains 11 residues. CDR3 amino acids: CASSGQETQYF. The CDR3 region has the DNA TGCGCCAGCAGCGGCCAAGAGACCCAGTACTTC.

This chain links TRBV27 with TRBJ2-7, with 8 bases identical to TRBD1. Germline CDR1 reads MNHEY; CDR2 reads SMNVEV (reference sequence). The CDR3 has 14 residues. J lost 2 bases, V lost 6 bases, and 6 bases had no gene match. Here the CDR3 reads CASSRDRNTYEQYF. Here the CDR3 DNA reads TGTGCCAGCAGCAGGGACAGGAACACCTACGAGCAGTACTTC.

The table lists this clone with a count of one. This chain connects TRBV19 to TRBJ2-2, with D perhaps TRBD1 (5 bases). V was pared by 1 base and J by 1 base, with 16 bases between. In germline, CDR1 is LNHDA, CDR2 SQIVND (reference sequence). This CDR3 is 18 amino acids long. CDR3 DNA: TGTGCCAGTAGTATAGGTCGGCCAGGGTACGTGAACACCGGGGAGCTGTTTTTT. This gives the protein CASSIGRPGYVNTGELFF.

The chain couples TRBV10-3 to TRBJ2-7; 8 bases are shared with TRBD1. Germline lookup yields CDR1 ENHRY and CDR2 SYGVKD. With V trimmed by 4 bases and J by 2 bases, 7 bases remained unmatched. The CDR3 has 15 amino acids. DNA for the CDR3: TGTGCCATCAGTGTTCTCCAGGGGGCCCCCTACGAGCAGTACTTC. Protein sequence: CAISVLQGAPYEQYF.

The rearrangement links TRBV6-1 to TRBJ2-3, with D possibly TRBD1 on 5 matching bases. The CDR3 is 15 amino acids. V dropped 2 bases and J dropped 1 base, with 10 bases sitting between them. The V gene's germline CDR1 is MNHNS and CDR2 SASEGT. The DNA for the CDR3 is TGTGCCAGCAGTGAAATTGACAGAGGCACAGATACGCAGTATTTT. Protein: CASSEIDRGTDTQYF.

This clone was counted once. The V call is TRBV28, the J call TRBJ2-1; TRBD2 is a possible D gene (6 bases). This CDR3 has 16 residues. V lost 8 bases and J 8 bases, leaving 25 bases between the germline ends. CDR1 and CDR2 (germline): MDHEN, SYDVKM. The CDR3 sequence is CASGSLEGSLRHEQFF. Written as DNA, the CDR3 is TGTGCCAGCGGTAGCTTGGAGGGCTCCCTTAGGCATGAGCAGTTCTTC. Using reference TRBV28 and TRBJ2-1 for the parts outside the CDR3, the full variable domain is DVKVTQSSRYLVKRTGEKVFLECVQDMDHENMFWYRQDPGLGLRLIYFSYDVKMKEKGDIPEGYSVSREKKERFSLILESASTNQTSMYLCASGSLEGSLRHEQFFGPGTRLTVL.

The chain couples TRBV9 to TRBJ2-3; no clear D. This CDR3 region has 14 residues. Trimming pared 0 bases from V and 1 base from J, leaving 6 bases between. Germline-derived CDR1 and CDR2 are SGDLS and YYNGEE. CDR3 coding DNA: TGTGCCAGCAGCGTAGGACTCCGCACAGATACGCAGTATTTT. It yields the protein CASSVGLRTDTQYF.

The V call is TRBV9, the J call TRBJ2-3; tentatively, D is TRBD2 (5 bases). The CDR3 covers 16 residues. Trimming shortened V by 1 base and J by 0 bases, and 12 bases separated the two germline ends. The germline V gene encodes CDR1 SGDLS and CDR2 YYNGEE. The CDR3 region is CASSVSPRTSTDTQYF. The DNA for the CDR3 is TGTGCCAGCAGCGTAAGCCCTAGGACTAGCACAGATACGCAGTATTTT.

The rearrangement uses TRBV30 and TRBJ1-2; possible D gene TRBD1, 6 bases. CDR1 and CDR2 from the germline V gene are GTSNPN and SVGIG (reference sequence). The CDR3 has 13 amino acids. V was clipped by 5 bases and J by 7 bases, with 17 bases between them. For the CDR3, the DNA is TGTGCCTGGGCTCTAGGCACAGGGCCTGGCTACACCTTC. It is translated as CAWALGTGPGYTF.

A word on this clone: A much larger clone sits a single nucleotide away, making a read error possible. This sample also contains other DNA sequences that code for the same CDR3. The chain uses TRBV5-4 and TRBJ2-5, with D perhaps TRBD2 (6 bases). This CDR3 has 14 residues. Trimming shortened V by 0 bases and J by 1 base, and 7 bases separated the two germline ends. Germline V gene sequence: CDR1 SGHNT, CDR2 YYREEE (reference sequence). CDR3 sequence (DNA): TGTGCCAGCAGCTTGGCGGGAGCCCAAGAGACCCAGTACTTC. Residues: CASSLAGAQETQYF.